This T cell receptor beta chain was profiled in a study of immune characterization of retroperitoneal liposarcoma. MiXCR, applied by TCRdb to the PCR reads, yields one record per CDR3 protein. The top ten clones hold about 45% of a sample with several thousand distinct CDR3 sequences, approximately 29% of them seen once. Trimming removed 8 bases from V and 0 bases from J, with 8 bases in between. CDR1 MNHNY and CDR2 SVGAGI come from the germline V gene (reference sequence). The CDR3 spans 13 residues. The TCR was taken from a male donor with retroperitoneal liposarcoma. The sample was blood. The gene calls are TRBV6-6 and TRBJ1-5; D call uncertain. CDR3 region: CASERDSNQPQHF. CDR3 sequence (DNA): TGTGCCAGCGAGAGGGATAGCAATCAGCCCCAGCATTTT.